A selection of T cell receptor beta chains follows, all from one sample in a study of T cells in Graves' hyperthyroidism and ophthalmopathy. Using its own MiXCR run on the multiplex PCR reads, TCRdb lists one record per CDR3 protein. Here the sample spans 500,000 to 600,000 distinct CDR3 sequences, about 45% being singletons. Sequenced: peripheral blood or thyroid tissue (not recorded which). The receptors were sampled from an adult woman with Graves' disease, either hyperthyroidism or ophthalmopathy (not recorded which). The CDR3 runs from the conserved cysteine through the conserved F or W. Fields, in order: CDR3 protein, V gene, J gene, clone size. Expanded clones are given a class, and other clones once, few, many or no size at all.

CASTKWAAMSTGELFF	TRBV12-3/TRBV12-4	TRBJ2-2	NA
CSVRQGTDEQYF	TRBV29-1	TRBJ2-7	many
CSVGSPGETQYF	TRBV29-1	TRBJ2-5	NA
CASSVDRGRTQYF	TRBV5-4	TRBJ2-5	NA
CASSFVTGELFF	TRBV12-3/TRBV12-4	TRBJ2-2	NA
CASSPNRVLGAGRDYGYTF	TRBV14	TRBJ1-2	NA
CSAVRSFGETQYF	TRBV20-1	TRBJ2-5	NA
CSALGRGRPEAFF	TRBV29-1	TRBJ1-1	NA
CASTPAGLTYGYTF	TRBV28	TRBJ1-2	NA
CSVAETQETQYF	TRBV29-1	TRBJ2-5	NA
CATSEGGKSNQPQHF	TRBV15	TRBJ1-5	NA
CASSPLANQETQYF	TRBV7-9	TRBJ2-5	NA
CASSLHLTGLYGYTF	TRBV7-9	TRBJ1-2	once
CASTMGAGGYTF	TRBV19	TRBJ1-2	NA
CSARGQSYIQYF	TRBV20-1	TRBJ2-5	NA
CATSRRGDQPQHF	TRBV15	TRBJ1-5	NA
CASSPGLREETQYF	TRBV2	TRBJ2-5	NA
CASSLIDSGTDTQYF	TRBV7-8	TRBJ2-3	NA
CASSLGQKDYGYTF	TRBV7-8	TRBJ1-2	many
CSAVGGGAYEQYF	TRBV20-1	TRBJ2-7	NA
CASSLAQGRDQPQHF	TRBV12-3/TRBV12-4	TRBJ1-5	few
CSARRVDQPQYF	TRBV20-1	TRBJ2-5	NA
CASSPQVRDSVNSPLHF	TRBV4-1	TRBJ1-6	NA
CASSPGHSSGANVLTF	TRBV12-3/TRBV12-4	TRBJ2-6	many
CASRQGYTEAFF	TRBV12-3/TRBV12-4	TRBJ1-1	many
CASSQDRLAGRTGELFF	TRBV4-1	TRBJ2-2	few
CATGLAGEYGYTF	TRBV10-3	TRBJ1-2	NA
CASSSDGGGDEQYF	TRBV7-9	TRBJ2-7	NA
CASSLTGQDNQPQHF	TRBV4-1	TRBJ1-5	few
CASSPRGRLSSNQPQHF	TRBV19	TRBJ1-5	many
CASSEGRGGRNQPQHF	TRBV2	TRBJ1-5	many
CSVESRGMNTEAFF	TRBV29-1	TRBJ1-1	NA
CSARVAEYEQYF	TRBV20-1	TRBJ2-7	NA
CSRQGEGYEQYF	TRBV20-1	TRBJ2-7	many
CSAREGTNRPQHF	TRBV20-1	TRBJ1-5	once
CASSLALTSEETQYF	TRBV5-1	TRBJ2-5	many
CASSFTGGLRPQHF	TRBV12-3/TRBV12-4	TRBJ1-5	NA
CASSGQASGNYEQYF	TRBV5-4	TRBJ2-7	few
CASSPGRISNEKLFF	TRBV11-2	TRBJ1-4	many
CASSLTTSTSTDTQYF	TRBV7-3	TRBJ2-3	few
CSARERERPSGANVLTF	TRBV20-1	TRBJ2-6	many
CASTRDRDRETQYF	TRBV7-8	TRBJ2-5	NA
CASRDWTGELFF	TRBV6-1	TRBJ2-2	NA
CSVEGGTGGRQETQYF	TRBV29-1	TRBJ2-5	NA
CASRRGLGRTF	TRBV12-3/TRBV12-4	TRBJ2-6	NA
CASSYYREETQYF	TRBV7-9	TRBJ2-5	many
CATSSVGNQPQHF	TRBV19	TRBJ1-5	NA
CSAQSRSSYEQYF	TRBV29-1	TRBJ2-7	NA
CSALRASSGTDTQYF	TRBV20-1	TRBJ2-3	many
CASSKGLAGWSSYEQYF	TRBV14	TRBJ2-7	NA
CSVEFSQGNEQYF	TRBV29-1	TRBJ2-7	once
CASSTPGTSRNNEQFF	TRBV7-8	NA	NA
CASKNSGRTDTQYF	TRBV7-1	TRBJ2-3	NA
CSVADRGQTQYF	TRBV29-1	TRBJ2-5	many
CATSRPAGGSYEQYF	TRBV15	TRBJ2-7	NA
CASSLLGTSGRNEQYF	TRBV7-2	TRBJ2-7	once
CASSQQSYETEAFF	TRBV4-3	TRBJ1-1	NA
CASSLSFIGSYEQYF	TRBV5-5	TRBJ2-7	few